The entry below gives a single TCR beta chain sequence along with its context. No antigen is known for it. After removal of 8 bases from V and 6 bases from J, the junction contained 8 bases not matched to a gene. Germline assignment: CDR1 SGHTA and CDR2 FQGNSA. The CDR3 length is 13 residues. This entry is derived from a study of CD8 T cells in Susac syndrome. With random hexamers, roughly 0.45 to 1 ug RNA was reverse transcribed. TCR beta CDR3 was amplified by immunoSEQ multiplex PCR. This amplification extended across 54 Vbeta and 13 Jbeta segments. TCRdb ran MiXCR on the immunoSEQ multiplex PCR reads and lists one entry per CDR3 protein. The repertoire holds a few hundred thousand distinct CDR3 sequences, with roughly nine tenths as singletons. Whole-study results and caveats: The relatively small number of individuals in the TCR sequencing and HLA analysis was acknowledged by the study.

Blood CD8+ and CD4+ T cells underwent high-throughput TCR beta sequencing. The multiple sclerosis controls, all treatment-naive patients, had relapsing-remitting disease that was stable or active. This sequence joins TRBV7-2 and TRBJ2-7; 9 positions agree with TRBD1. This sequence originates from a human donor with multiple sclerosis. Sequencing input: CD8+ T cells from PBMCs. The CDR3 sequence: CASGGQGMGEQYF. DNA of the CDR3: TGTGCCAGCGGAGGACAGGGGATGGGCGAGCAGTACTTC.